In its sample, the clone carrying this T cell receptor beta chain was seen once. Antigen unknown. These data originate in a study of cytomegalovirus exposure and HLA in healthy donors. The PCR used 60 Vbeta and 13 Jbeta primers. In the authors' workflow: It was a later analysis that counted roughly 80 million unique TCR beta chains, of which some 10 million were shared. Here immunoSEQ multiplex PCR was the method, and the copy in TCRdb shows in-frame clones only, minus some. V and J calls and clone size are as listed in that table; D and trimming were resolved from the DNA. The sample lists some 120,000 clones; 80% to 90% were seen once. Regarding the study as a whole: Presence/absence results assume similar sequencing depth per donor, which may not hold.

Germline values: CDR1 MGHRA, CDR2 YSYEKL. The ends lost 1 base at V and 0 bases at J; junction bases unmatched: 5. The CDR3 spans 16 residues. The chain carries TRBV4-1 and TRBJ2-7; 8 bases line up with TRBD2. The source material was PBMCs. The receptor was isolated from a young woman in good health and CMV-seropositive. The CDR3 region has the DNA TGCGCCAGCAGCCAAGGCTCCGGGGGGGGCTCCTACGAGCAGTACTTC. The encoded protein is CASSQGSGGGSYEQYF.